The 30 T cell receptor beta chains in this list originate from one sample, sequenced in a study of T cell responses to AZD1222 COVID-19 vaccine. Repertoires were generated with immunoSEQ multiplex PCR, while TCRdb's copy carries only in-frame clones and drops some. Of over 150,000 clones listed, approximately 95% are singletons. Sample: peripheral blood, taken 28 days after the second AZD1222 dose. All receptors come from an adult who received the AZD1222 COVID-19 vaccine.

The V and J genes are TRBV4-2 and TRBJ1-2; the D gene is possibly TRBD1 (5 bases). The CDR3 is 16 residues long. Germline CDR1 is LGHNA and CDR2 is YNFKEQ. V was pared by 7 bases and J by 3 bases, with 21 bases between. The CDR3 region has the DNA TGTGCCAGCATCCTTAATCCGAGCCGGGGGGACTATGGCTACACCTTC. Protein: CASILNPSRGDYGYTF.

V is TRBV19 and J is TRBJ2-7; D may be TRBD1 or TRBD2 (5 bases each). From germline, CDR1 is LNHDA and CDR2 SQIVND (reference sequence). The CDR3 has 16 residues. Trimming cost V 0 bases and J 3 bases, with 15 bases left between them. The CDR3 loop reads CASSIDAQPGLYEQYF. In DNA form, the CDR3 reads TGTGCCAGTAGTATAGATGCCCAACCGGGGCTCTACGAGCAGTACTTC.

The chain has TRBV5-6 and TRBJ1-4; tentative D call: TRBD1 (5 bases). Trimming stripped 0 bases from V and 7 bases from J, with 13 bases between. The CDR3 length is 15 residues. The germline gives CDR1 SGHDT, CDR2 YYEEEE. Here the CDR3 reads CASSLASAGTEKLFF. CDR3 sequence (DNA): TGTGCCAGCAGCTTGGCTTCCGCCGGGACTGAAAAACTGTTTTTT.

The chain recombines TRBV5-5 with TRBJ1-6; TRBD1 is a possible D gene (6 bases). The CDR3 runs to 15 residues. Trimming removed 4 bases from V and 3 bases from J, with 11 bases in between. From germline, CDR1 is SGHKS and CDR2 YYEKEE (reference sequence). Here the CDR3 DNA reads TGTGCCAGCAGCCCGGGACACAGCTATAATTCACCCCTCCACTTT. This encodes CASSPGHSYNSPLHF.

The V gene is TRBV19, the J gene TRBJ1-1; 8 bases are a match to TRBD1. Looked up from germline, CDR1 is LNHDA and CDR2 is SQIVND (reference sequence). This CDR3 region has 14 residues. V shed 7 bases, J shed 4 bases, and the junction held 8 bases outside the gene matches. This chain's CDR3 is CASTLRQGSTEAFF. DNA for the CDR3: TGTGCCAGTACCCTACGACAGGGGTCCACTGAAGCTTTCTTT.

V gene TRBV3-1 (or the pseudogene TRBV3-2) combines with J gene TRBJ2-1; 9 bases are a match to TRBD1. The ends lost 6 bases at V and 8 bases at J; junction bases unmatched: 8. The CDR3 runs 14 residues. Germline CDR1 and CDR2: LGHDT and YNNKEL (reference sequence). The CDR3 protein is CASRQGQGGDEQFF. The CDR3 nucleotides read TGTGCCAGCAGGCAGGGACAGGGAGGAGATGAGCAGTTCTTC.

The CDR3 reads CASSLRRSNYGYTF. CDR3 nucleotides: TGTGCCAGCTCACTGAGGAGATCTAACTATGGCTACACCTTC. The gene calls are TRBV27 and TRBJ1-2; D is uncertain. Looked up from germline, CDR1 is MNHEY and CDR2 is SMNVEV (reference sequence). The CDR3 runs 14 residues. Between the trimmed V and J ends, which lost 8 bases and 0 bases, there was a span of 13 bases.

This sequence joins TRBV4-2 and TRBJ2-1; TRBD2 matches at 13 bases. Germline loops: CDR1 LGHNA, CDR2 YNFKEQ. The V segment lost 0 bases and the J segment 6 bases; nucleotides outside the gene matches: 2. The CDR3 length is 16 residues. The CDR3 here is CASSQDTSGGANEQFF. The CDR3 bases are TGTGCCAGCAGCCAAGACACTAGCGGGGGGGCCAATGAGCAGTTCTTC.

This rearrangement joins TRBV6-5 to TRBJ2-3; D possibly corresponds to TRBD1 (6 bases). Trimming took 6 bases from V and 9 from J, leaving 13 bases between them. Germline V CDR1 and CDR2: MNHEY, SVGAGI. The CDR3 contains 12 residues. CDR3 sequence (DNA): TGTGCCAGCAGACGGGACACAAGGACGCAGTATTTT. Protein: CASRRDTRTQYF.

The genes are TRBV4-1 and TRBJ1-5; D ambiguous. Trimming cost V 1 base and J 4 bases, with 20 bases left between them. Germline lookup yields CDR1 MGHRA and CDR2 YSYEKL. The CDR3 runs 18 residues. CDR3 coding DNA: TGCGCCAGCAGCCAAGGCCGCTTAAGAGGGCTAGGGAATCAGCCCCAGCATTTT. Translation gives CASSQGRLRGLGNQPQHF.

This chain connects TRBV11-2 to TRBJ1-5; D is perhaps TRBD1 (6 bases). The CDR3 runs 14 residues. Deletions cut 1 base from V and 6 bases from J, with 10 bases between. The germline CDR1 and CDR2 sequences are SGHAT and FQNNGV. The CDR3 sequence: CASSLGGGTQPQHF. The CDR3 region has the DNA TGTGCCAGCAGCTTAGGGGGGGGCACTCAGCCCCAGCATTTT.

V gene TRBV3-1 (or the pseudogene TRBV3-2) combines with J gene TRBJ2-7; no reliable D call. Looked up from germline, CDR1 is LGHDT and CDR2 is YNNKEL (reference sequence). The CDR3 length is 15 residues. Trimming cost V 0 bases and J 2 bases, with 11 bases left between them. CDR3 nucleotides: TGTGCCAGCAGCCAAGAGGCGCAGACAACCTACGAGCAGTACTTC. It codes for CASSQEAQTTYEQYF.

This clone is a singleton in its sample. This chain connects TRBV2 to TRBJ1-5; D might be TRBD1 (6 bases). This CDR3 spans 14 amino acids. Germline assignment: CDR1 SNHLY and CDR2 FYNNEI. Between the trimmed V and J ends, which lost 4 bases and 11 bases, there was a span of 18 bases. The CDR3 is CASSARGAMGAQHF. The CDR3 bases are TGTGCCAGCAGTGCAAGGGGGGCAATGGGGGCCCAGCATTTT.

The J gene is TRBJ1-6, the V gene TRBV2, with TRBD1 as a possible D gene (5 bases). Germline CDR1 and CDR2: SNHLY and FYNNEI. V shed 6 bases and J shed 9 bases, with 12 bases lying between them. CDR3 size: 13 residues. The CDR3 bases are TGTGCCAGCAGAGAACAGGAAGGTTCACCCCTCCACTTT. It is translated as CASREQEGSPLHF.

The rearrangement uses TRBV23-1 and TRBJ1-2, with TRBD1 identical over 10 bases. TRBV23-1 is labeled an ORF, and its function is uncertain. J gave up 6 bases and V 0 bases, and 22 bases lay outside the gene matches. The CDR3 contains 21 residues. CDR3 protein: CASSQSQTAGTGERSRHGYTF. CDR3 bases: TGCGCCAGCAGTCAATCCCAAACGGCCGGGACAGGGGAAAGGAGCCGTCATGGCTACACCTTC.

J is TRBJ1-2 and V is TRBV7-8; 10 positions match TRBD1. This CDR3 is 15 amino acids long. Per the germline V gene, CDR1 is SGHVS and CDR2 is FQNEAQ. V lost 2 bases to trimming and J lost 3 bases; unmatched junction nucleotides: 3. This chain's CDR3 is CASSLQTGGDYGYTF. CDR3 coding DNA: TGTGCCAGCAGCTTACAGACAGGGGGCGACTATGGCTACACCTTC. The variable domain in full, completed from reference TRBV7-8 and TRBJ1-2, reads GAGVSQSPRYKVAKRGQDVALRCDPISGHVSLFWYQQALGQGPEFLTYFQNEAQLDKSGLPSDRFFAERPEGSVSTLKIQRTQQEDSAVYLCASSLQTGGDYGYTFGSGTRLTVV.

The V and J genes are TRBV5-6 and TRBJ2-1; 8 nucleotides match TRBD2. V lost 4 bases and J lost 10; bases outside the gene matches: 10. The CDR3 totals 14 residues. CDR1 is SGHDT, CDR2 YYEEEE, per germline. Written as DNA, the CDR3 is TGTGCCAGCAGCAGCTCCGGGGGGGCCGGGGAGCAGTTCTTC. The encoded protein is CASSSSGGAGEQFF.

The chain recombines TRBV18 with TRBJ1-5; 7 positions agree with TRBD1. This CDR3 spans 16 amino acids. Germline-derived CDR1 and CDR2 are KGHSH and LQKENI. Germline trimming cut 3 bases from V and 3 bases from J; bases unmatched to any gene: 8. This CDR3 is CASSPRGQPNNQPQHF. Written as DNA, the CDR3 is TGTGCCAGCTCACCCCGGGGACAGCCTAACAATCAGCCCCAGCATTTT.

CDR3 amino acids: CASSPIFGVNSPLHF. CDR3 nucleotide sequence: TGTGCCAGCAGCCCCATTTTTGGGGTTAATTCACCCCTCCACTTT. The rearrangement joins TRBV3-1 (or the pseudogene TRBV3-2) to TRBJ1-6; D not resolved. Germline CDR1 is LGHDT and CDR2 is YNNKEL (reference sequence). V lost 4 bases, J lost 6 bases, and 13 bases lay in between. This CDR3 contains 15 residues.

This chain joins TRBV29-1 and TRBJ2-1; possible D gene TRBD2, 7 bases. The V end lost 6 bases, the J end lost 4 bases, and 10 bases lay between the germline ends. Per the germline V gene, CDR1 is SQVTM and CDR2 is ANQGSEA. The CDR3 has 12 amino acids. CDR3 bases: TGCAGCGTACGGGGGGCTTACAATGAGCAGTTCTTC. It is translated as CSVRGAYNEQFF.

The CDR3 nucleotides are TGTGCCAGTAGTACTACAGGGGGCTTTACCAATCAGCCCCAGCATTTT. Its translation is CASSTTGGFTNQPQHF. This chain uses TRBV19 with TRBJ1-5; TRBD1 aligns across 9 bases. The CDR3 is made up of 16 amino acids. The germline V gene has CDR1 LNHDA and CDR2 SQIVND (reference sequence). V lost 4 bases to trimming and J lost 3 bases; unmatched junction nucleotides: 7.

This clone was seen more than once but under ten times. V is TRBV10-3 and J is TRBJ1-2, with D perhaps TRBD1 (6 bases). Germline V lookup: CDR1 ENHRY, CDR2 SYGVKD. Trimming removed 10 bases at V and 0 bases at J, with 18 bases between. CDR3 length: 15 residues. CDR3 DNA sequence: TGTGCCACTGTCCCCGACAGGTCCACTAACTATGGCTACACCTTC. It specifies CATVPDRSTNYGYTF.

The rearrangement uses TRBV5-1 and TRBJ1-4, with no clear D. CDR1 and CDR2 from the germline V gene are SGHRS and YFSETQ. V lost 7 bases to trimming and J lost 10 bases, with 23 bases between them. This CDR3 is built from 15 residues. The CDR3 bases are TGCGCCAGCGCTAGAGGTGGCTATGAACCGGGAAAACTGTTTTTT. Its protein product is CASARGGYEPGKLFF.

The rearrangement uses TRBV12-3 or TRBV12-4 and TRBJ2-7, with D possibly being TRBD2 (6 bases). The V end lost 6 bases, the J end lost 6 bases, and 9 bases lay between the germline ends. The CDR3 runs to 11 residues. CDR3: CASSTAGEQYF. In DNA form, the CDR3 reads TGTGCCAGCAGCACAGCGGGCGAGCAGTACTTC.

The genes are TRBV4-1 and TRBJ1-6, with 7 bases matching TRBD1. Germline V CDR1 and CDR2: MGHRA, YSYEKL. Trimming at V came to 5 bases and at J to 7 bases, leaving 8 bases not matched to a gene. The length of the CDR3 is 15 residues. CDR3 in amino acids: CASSSRGTVNSPLHF. In nucleotides, the CDR3 is TGCGCCAGCAGCTCCCGAGGGACAGTGAATTCACCCCTCCACTTT.

The chain has TRBV7-2 and TRBJ2-1; 8 bases are shared with TRBD2. The germline V gene encodes CDR1 SGHTA and CDR2 FQGNSA. Germline trimming cut 5 bases from V and 5 bases from J; bases unmatched to any gene: 5. CDR3 length: 14 residues. In DNA form, the CDR3 reads TGTGCCAGCAGCATCCGTAGCGGGGACAATGAGCAGTTCTTC. As protein: CASSIRSGDNEQFF. The full variable domain, in which reference TRBV7-2 and TRBJ2-1 provide the parts outside the CDR3, is GAGVSQSPSNKVTEKGKDVELRCDPISGHTALYWYRQSLGQGLEFLIYFQGNSAPDKSGLPSDRFSAERTGGSVSTLTIQRTQQEDSAVYLCASSIRSGDNEQFFGPGTRLTVL.

This clone was recorded only once. J is TRBJ2-1 and V is TRBV5-6; maybe TRBD1 (5 bases). The V gene's germline CDR1 is SGHDT and CDR2 YYEEEE. V dropped 1 base and J dropped 10 bases, with 6 bases sitting between them. The CDR3 is made up of 11 amino acids. For the CDR3, the DNA is TGTGCCAGCAGCTTGAACAGGGAGCAGTTCTTC. Its protein is CASSLNREQFF.

This sequence joins TRBV9 and TRBJ1-1; D call uncertain. The germline CDR1 and CDR2 sequences are SGDLS and YYNGEE. Trimming left V 0 bases short and J 7 bases short, with 10 bases between. The CDR3 has 13 amino acids. CDR3 nucleotides: TGTGCCAGCAGCGTAGATCTGGGGAGTGAAGCTTTCTTT. It is translated as CASSVDLGSEAFF.

This clone was seen a handful of times. This rearrangement joins TRBV10-3 to TRBJ2-3; the D gene is possibly TRBD2 (7 bases). Looked up from germline, CDR1 is ENHRY and CDR2 is SYGVKD. The CDR3 runs to 14 residues. Trimming removed 2 bases from V and 2 bases from J, with 8 bases in between. Written as DNA, the CDR3 is TGTGCCATCAGTGAGCGGGGGGCCACAGATACGCAGTATTTT. Its translation is CAISERGATDTQYF.

This clone was counted a single time. CDR3 DNA sequence: TGTGCCAGCAGCCCGGGACAGGGTGTTCAGCCCCAGCATTTT. This encodes CASSPGQGVQPQHF. The J gene is TRBJ1-5, the V gene TRBV7-9, with 9 bases fitting TRBD1. The germline V gene has CDR1 SEHNR and CDR2 FQNEAQ (reference sequence). Trimming at V came to 5 bases and at J to 6 bases, leaving 5 bases not matched to a gene. This CDR3 spans 14 amino acids.